This T cell receptor (beta chain) derives from a study of human T cells and chemical hapten exposure. Study-wide context: Weekly diphenylcyclopropenone doses were given to patients' scalps across the approximately 23-week study.

This clonotype was detected only a few times. Germline CDR1 and CDR2: MNHEY and SVGAGI. The CDR3 runs 15 residues. V lost 6 bases to trimming and J lost 4 bases; unmatched junction nucleotides: 4. TCRdb re-analysed the RACE reads in MiXCR, keeping a single row per CDR3 protein. The table shows 340,000 or so distinct CDR3 sequences, with around 7% occurring only once. Time point: patch test 1, 2 weeks after DPC sensitization. Documented treatment: therapeutic diphenylcyclopropenone sensitization with weekly scalp DPC. The clonotype was recovered from a woman under 30 with alopecia areata. Some clones in this sample may be carry-over from other donors' samples. Sequencing used whole blood, obtained in connection with sensitization to the hapten diphenylcyclopropenone (DPC). The chain joins TRBV6-5 to TRBJ2-2; TRBD2 aligns across 11 bases. The DNA of the CDR3 is TGTGCCAGCAGAAAACTAGCGGGGGTCACCGGGGAGCTGTTTTTT. Translated, it gives CASRKLAGVTGELFF.